Sequencing of this T cell receptor (beta chain) was carried out in a study of T cells in localized non-small cell lung cancer. Study results and limitations: Of the tissues analyzed, uninvolved adjacent lung showed maximal T cell clonality, greater than tumor. It remains possible that heterogeneity exists, since only one tumor region was sequenced. Adjacent lung held a median about 57 of the top 100 tumor clones. Higher blood T cell density went with longer overall survival.

Measured with immunoSEQ multiplex PCR; TCRdb has only the in-frame clones, and not every one. The profile shows approximately 41,000 clones, roughly 90% of them singletons. This clone has a single count. Antigen: not known. This TCR derives from a female donor aged 60 or older with stage I squamous cell lung carcinoma. The material was peripheral blood, obtained before any cancer treatment.

The CDR3 protein is CASSEITSSYNEQFF. The CDR3 nucleotides are TGTGCCAGCAGTGAAATCACAAGCTCCTACAATGAGCAGTTCTTC. The chain carries TRBV2 and TRBJ2-1; D gene unclear. The CDR3 is 15 residues long. Trimming removed 2 bases at V and 0 bases at J, with 8 bases between. The germline CDR1 and CDR2 sequences are SNHLY and FYNNEI.